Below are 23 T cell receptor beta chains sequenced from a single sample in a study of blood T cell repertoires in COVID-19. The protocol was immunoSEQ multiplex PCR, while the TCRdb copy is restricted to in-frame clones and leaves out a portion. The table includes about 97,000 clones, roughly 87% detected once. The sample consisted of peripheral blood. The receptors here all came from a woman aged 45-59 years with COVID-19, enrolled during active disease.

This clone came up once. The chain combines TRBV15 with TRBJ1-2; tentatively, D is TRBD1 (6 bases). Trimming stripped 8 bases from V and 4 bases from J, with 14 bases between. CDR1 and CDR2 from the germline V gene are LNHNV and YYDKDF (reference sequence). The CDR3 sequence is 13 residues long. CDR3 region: CATSPRQVYGYTF. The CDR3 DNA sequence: TGTGCCACCTCCCCCCGACAGGTCTATGGCTACACCTTC.

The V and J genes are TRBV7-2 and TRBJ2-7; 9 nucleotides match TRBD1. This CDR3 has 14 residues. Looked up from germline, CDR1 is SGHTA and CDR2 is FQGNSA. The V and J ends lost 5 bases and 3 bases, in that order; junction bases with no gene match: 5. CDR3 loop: CASSPRDRVYEQYF. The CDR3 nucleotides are TGTGCCAGCAGCCCCCGGGACAGGGTCTACGAGCAGTACTTC.

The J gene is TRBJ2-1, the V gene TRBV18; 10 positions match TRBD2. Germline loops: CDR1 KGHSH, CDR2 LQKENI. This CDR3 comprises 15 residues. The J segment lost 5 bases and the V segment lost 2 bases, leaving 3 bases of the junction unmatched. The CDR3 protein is CASSPWLAGDNEQFF. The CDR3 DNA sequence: TGTGCCAGCTCACCATGGCTAGCGGGGGACAATGAGCAGTTCTTC.

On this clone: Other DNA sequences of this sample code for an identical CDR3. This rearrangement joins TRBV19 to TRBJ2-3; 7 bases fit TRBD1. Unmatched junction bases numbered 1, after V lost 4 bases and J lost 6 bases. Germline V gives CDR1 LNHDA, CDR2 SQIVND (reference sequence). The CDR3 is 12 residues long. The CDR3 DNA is TGTGCCAGTAGTACACAGGGGGATACGCAGTATTTT. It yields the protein CASSTQGDTQYF.

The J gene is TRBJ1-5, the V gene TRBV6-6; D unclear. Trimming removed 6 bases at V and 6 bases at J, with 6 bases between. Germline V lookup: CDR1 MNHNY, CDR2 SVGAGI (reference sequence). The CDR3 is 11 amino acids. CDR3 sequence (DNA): TGTGCCAGCAGGGTCGGTCAGCCCCAGCATTTT. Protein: CASRVGQPQHF.

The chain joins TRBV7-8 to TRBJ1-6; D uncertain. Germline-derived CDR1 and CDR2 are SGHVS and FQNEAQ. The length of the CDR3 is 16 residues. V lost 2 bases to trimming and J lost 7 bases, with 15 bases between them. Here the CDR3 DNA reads TGTGCCAGCAGCTTACCCCCAGCAGGTTCCAATTCACCCCTCCACTTT. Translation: CASSLPPAGSNSPLHF.

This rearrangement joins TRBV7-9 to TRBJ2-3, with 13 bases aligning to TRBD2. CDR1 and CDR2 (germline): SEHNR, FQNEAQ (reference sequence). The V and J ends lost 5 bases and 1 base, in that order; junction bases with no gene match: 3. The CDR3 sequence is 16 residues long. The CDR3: CASSPGTSGGTDTQYF. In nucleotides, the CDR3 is TGTGCCAGCAGCCCGGGGACTAGCGGGGGCACAGATACGCAGTATTTT.

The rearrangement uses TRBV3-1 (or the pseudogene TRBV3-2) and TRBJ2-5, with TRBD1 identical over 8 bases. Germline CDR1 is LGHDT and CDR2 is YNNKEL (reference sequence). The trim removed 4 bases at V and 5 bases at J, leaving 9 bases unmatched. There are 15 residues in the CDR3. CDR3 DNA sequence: TGTGCCAGCAGCCTCCCCTGGGACAGGAGGGAGACCCAGTACTTC. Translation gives CASSLPWDRRETQYF.

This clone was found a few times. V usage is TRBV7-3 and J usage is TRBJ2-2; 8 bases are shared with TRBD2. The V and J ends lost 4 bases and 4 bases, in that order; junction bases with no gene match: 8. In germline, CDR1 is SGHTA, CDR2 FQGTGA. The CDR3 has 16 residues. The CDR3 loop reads CASSSRTSPATGELFF. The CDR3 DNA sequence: TGTGCCAGCAGCTCTAGGACTAGCCCCGCCACCGGGGAGCTGTTTTTT.

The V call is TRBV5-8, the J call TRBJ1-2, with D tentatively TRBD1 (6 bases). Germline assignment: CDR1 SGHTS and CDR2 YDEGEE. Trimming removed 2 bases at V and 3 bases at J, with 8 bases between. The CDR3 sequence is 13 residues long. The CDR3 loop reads CASSFEGDYGYTF. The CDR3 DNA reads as TGTGCCAGCAGCTTCGAGGGGGACTATGGCTACACCTTC.

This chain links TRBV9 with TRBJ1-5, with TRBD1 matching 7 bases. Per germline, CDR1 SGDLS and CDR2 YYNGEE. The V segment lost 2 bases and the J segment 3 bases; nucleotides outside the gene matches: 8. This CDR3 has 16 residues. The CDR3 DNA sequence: TGTGCCAGCAGCGTGCATTACAGGGGATACAATCAGCCCCAGCATTTT. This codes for CASSVHYRGYNQPQHF.

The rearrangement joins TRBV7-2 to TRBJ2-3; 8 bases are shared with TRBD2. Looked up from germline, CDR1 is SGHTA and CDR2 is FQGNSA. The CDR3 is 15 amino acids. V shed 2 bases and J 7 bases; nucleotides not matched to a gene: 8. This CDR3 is CASSLTGGDFYTQYF. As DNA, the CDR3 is TGTGCCAGCAGCTTAACCGGGGGGGACTTTTATACGCAGTATTTT.

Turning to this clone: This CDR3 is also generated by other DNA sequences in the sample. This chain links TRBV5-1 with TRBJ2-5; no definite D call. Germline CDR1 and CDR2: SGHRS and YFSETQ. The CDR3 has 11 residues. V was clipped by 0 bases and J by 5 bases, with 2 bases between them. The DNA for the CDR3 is TGCGCCAGCAGCTTGGCTGAGACCCAGTACTTC. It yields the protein CASSLAETQYF.

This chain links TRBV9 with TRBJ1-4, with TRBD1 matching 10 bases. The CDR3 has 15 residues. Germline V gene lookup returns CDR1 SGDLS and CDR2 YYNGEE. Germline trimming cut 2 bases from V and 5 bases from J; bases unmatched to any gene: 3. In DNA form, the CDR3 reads TGTGCCAGCAGCGTCGGACAGGGGGGAAATGAAAAACTGTTTTTT. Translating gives CASSVGQGGNEKLFF.

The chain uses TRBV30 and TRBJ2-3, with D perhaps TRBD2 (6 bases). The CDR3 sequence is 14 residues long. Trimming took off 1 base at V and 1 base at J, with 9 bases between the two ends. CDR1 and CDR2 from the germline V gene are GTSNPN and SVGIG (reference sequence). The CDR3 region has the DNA TGTGCCTGGAGTGAGGGCGGGGGCACAGATACGCAGTATTTT. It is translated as CAWSEGGGTDTQYF. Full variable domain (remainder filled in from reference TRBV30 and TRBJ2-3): SQTIHQWPATLVQPVGSPLSLECTVEGTSNPNLYWYRQAAGRGLQLLFYSVGIGQISSEVPQNLSASRPQDRQFILSSKKLLLSDSGFYLCAWSEGGGTDTQYFGPGTRLTVL.

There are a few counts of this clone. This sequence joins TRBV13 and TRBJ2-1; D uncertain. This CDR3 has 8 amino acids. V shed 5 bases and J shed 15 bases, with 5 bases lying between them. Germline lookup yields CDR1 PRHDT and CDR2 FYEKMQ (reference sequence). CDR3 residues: CASSPGFF. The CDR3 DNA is TGTGCCAGCAGCCCCGGGTTCTTC.

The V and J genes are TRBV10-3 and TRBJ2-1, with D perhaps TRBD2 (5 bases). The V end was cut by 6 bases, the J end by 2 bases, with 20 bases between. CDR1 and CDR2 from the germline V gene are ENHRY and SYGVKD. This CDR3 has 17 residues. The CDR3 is CAISRSQGGMTYNEQFF. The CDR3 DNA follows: TGTGCCATCAGCCGTAGTCAAGGAGGCATGACCTACAATGAGCAGTTCTTC.

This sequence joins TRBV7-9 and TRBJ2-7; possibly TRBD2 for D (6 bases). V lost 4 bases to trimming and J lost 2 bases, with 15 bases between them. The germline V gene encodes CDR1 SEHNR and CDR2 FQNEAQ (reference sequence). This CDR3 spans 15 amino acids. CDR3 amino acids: CASSSPPWGAYEQYF. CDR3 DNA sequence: TGTGCCAGCAGCTCCCCCCCTTGGGGGGCCTACGAGCAGTACTTC.

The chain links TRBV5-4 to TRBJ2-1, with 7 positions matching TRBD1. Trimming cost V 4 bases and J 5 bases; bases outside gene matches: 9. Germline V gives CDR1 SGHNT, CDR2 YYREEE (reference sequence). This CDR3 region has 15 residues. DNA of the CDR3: TGTGCCAGCAGCGGAATACAGGGGATCCACAATGAGCAGTTCTTC. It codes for CASSGIQGIHNEQFF.

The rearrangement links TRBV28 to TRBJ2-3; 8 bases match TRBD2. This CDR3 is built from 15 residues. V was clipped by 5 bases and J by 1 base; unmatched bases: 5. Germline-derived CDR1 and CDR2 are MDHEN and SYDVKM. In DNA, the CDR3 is TGTGCCAGCAGTACCGGGGGGGCCGGCACAGATACGCAGTATTTT. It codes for CASSTGGAGTDTQYF. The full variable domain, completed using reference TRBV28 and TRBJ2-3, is DVKVTQSSRYLVKRTGEKVFLECVQDMDHENMFWYRQDPGLGLRLIYFSYDVKMKEKGDIPEGYSVSREKKERFSLILESASTNQTSMYLCASSTGGAGTDTQYFGPGTRLTVL.

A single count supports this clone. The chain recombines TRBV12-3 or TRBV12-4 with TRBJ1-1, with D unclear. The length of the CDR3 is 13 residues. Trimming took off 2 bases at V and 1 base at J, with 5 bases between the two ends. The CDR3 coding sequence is TGTGCCAGCAGTTTAATCGGGAACACTGAAGCTTTCTTT. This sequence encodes CASSLIGNTEAFF.

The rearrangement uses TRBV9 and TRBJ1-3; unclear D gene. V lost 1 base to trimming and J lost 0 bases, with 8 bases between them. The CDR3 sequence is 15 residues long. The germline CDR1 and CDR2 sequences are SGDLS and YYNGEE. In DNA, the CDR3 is TGTGCCAGCAGCGTATCACAAACCTCTGGAAACACCATATATTTT. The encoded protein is CASSVSQTSGNTIYF. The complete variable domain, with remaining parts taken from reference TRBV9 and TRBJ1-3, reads DSGVTQTPKHLITATGQRVTLRCSPRSGDLSVYWYQQSLDQGLQFLIQYYNGEERAKGNILERFSAQQFPDLHSELNLSSLELGDSALYFCASSVSQTSGNTIYFGEGSWLTVV.

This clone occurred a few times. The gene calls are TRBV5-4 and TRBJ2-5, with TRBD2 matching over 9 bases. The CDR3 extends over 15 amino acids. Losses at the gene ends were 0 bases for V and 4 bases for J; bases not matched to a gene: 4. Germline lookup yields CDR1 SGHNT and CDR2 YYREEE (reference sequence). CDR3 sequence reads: CASSLAGTSLETQYF. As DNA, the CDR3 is TGTGCCAGCAGCTTGGCCGGGACTAGCTTAGAGACCCAGTACTTC.